A selection of T cell receptor beta chains follows, all from one sample in a study of metastatic and nonmetastatic thyroid tumors. TCRdb reprocessed the PCR reads using MiXCR. The sample records more than 70,000 clones, about 9.1% being singletons. The source material was blood. All receptors come from a female donor with papillary thyroid cancer or a benign thyroid nodule (not recorded which). Some clones in this sample may be carry-over from other donors' samples. Each CDR3 is given with its conserved first and last residue. D genes are given only for firm matches. Rows give clone size only sometimes, using once, few, many, or a class for an expanded clone.

cdr3_length	clone_size	d_call	j_call	v_call	cdr3_nt	cdr3_aa
13	NA	NA	TRBJ2-5	TRBV14	TGTGCCAGCAGCCAAGCAGGGTCCGGGACCCAGTACTTC	CASSQAGSGTQYF
16	few	TRBD2	TRBJ2-3	TRBV15	TGTGCCACCAGCCGTAGAGTAGCGGGGTTCACAGATACGCAGTATTTT	CATSRRVAGFTDTQYF
16	many	NA	TRBJ1-3	TRBV7-8	TGTGCCAGCAGCTTTGCGGGGCCTTTCTCTGGAAACACCATATATTTT	CASSFAGPFSGNTIYF
16	NA	NA	TRBJ1-1	TRBV11-2	TGTGCCAGCAGCTTTCGACCCCGATCGGGAGGCACTGAAGCTTTCTTT	CASSFRPRSGGTEAFF
12	few	NA	TRBJ1-1	TRBV7-9	TGTGCCAGCAGCTTAAGCCTTTCTGAAGCTTTCTTT	CASSLSLSEAFF
16	many	TRBD2	TRBJ2-5	TRBV4-1	TGCGCCAGCAGCCAAGAAAATCTAGCGGGGGTGGAGACCCAGTACTTC	CASSQENLAGVETQYF
14	many	NA	TRBJ1-6	TRBV5-4	TGTGCCAGCAACCAGGGGTTAGAGAATTCACCCCTCCACTTT	CASNQGLENSPLHF
19	many	NA	TRBJ1-3	TRBV7-3	TGTGCCAGCAGCCCCCAGGCGGGGACCAGGGCCCCCTCTGGAAACACCATATATTTT	CASSPQAGTRAPSGNTIYF
14	many	NA	TRBJ2-1	TRBV5-1	TGCGCCAGCAGCCCGGCAGGGCGAATCAATGAGCAGTTCTTC	CASSPAGRINEQFF
14	NA	NA	TRBJ2-2	TRBV6-4	TGTGCCAGCAGTGAAGATGGGGGTAACGGGGAGCTGTTTTTT	CASSEDGGNGELFF
13	NA	TRBD2	TRBJ2-1	TRBV7-2	TGTGCCAGCAGCACGAATAGCGGGGGCGAGGAGTTCTTC	CASSTNSGGEEFF
15	NA	TRBD1	TRBJ1-2	TRBV5-1	TGCGCCAGCCAGCCGGGACAGGGCGGATGGTATGGCTACACCTTC	CASQPGQGGWYGYTF
17	many	TRBD1	TRBJ1-4	TRBV20-1	TGCAGTGTTATAAGACAGGGGGCGAGGACAACTAATGAAAAACTGTTTTTT	CSVIRQGARTTNEKLFF
16	NA	NA	TRBJ2-2	TRBV6-1	TGTGCCAGCATTCGACTCGCCTCTCAAAACACCGGGGAGCTGTTTTTT	CASIRLASQNTGELFF
16	many	TRBD2	TRBJ2-1	TRBV27	TGTGCCAGCAGACGGACTAGCGGGGGGGCCTGGGATGAGCAGTTCTTC	CASRRTSGGAWDEQFF
14	many	NA	TRBJ1-6	TRBV7-9	TGTGCCAGCAGCCAGGACGGTATAGTTTCACCCCTCCACTTT	CASSQDGIVSPLHF